A selection of T cell receptor beta chains follows, all from one sample in a study of vaccination effects on CD4 cells after COVID-19. Profiled with immunoSEQ multiplex PCR; TCRdb holds only in-frame clones, not every one. The sample lists more than 20,000 clones; about 71% were seen once. For these receptors, no antigen is known. The sequenced sample was CD4+ T cells from PBMCs cultured with HCoV-OC43 spike peptides, obtained before COVID-19 vaccination. Receptors were obtained from a human donor who received a COVID-19 vaccine. Each CDR3 is given with its conserved first and last residue. A D gene is named only where the DNA matches it firmly. Where a row states a size, it is once, few, many or the class of an expanded clone; other rows omit it.

V: TRBV19; D: -; size: -; J: TRBJ2-3; CDR3: CASSPDLQGTRYF; DNA: TGTGCCAGTAGTCCCGACCTACAGGGTACTCGGTATTTT
V: TRBV27; D: TRBD1; size: -; J: TRBJ2-5; CDR3: CASTKTGSAQYQETQYF; DNA: TGTGCCAGCACAAAGACAGGGTCGGCCCAATACCAAGAGACCCAGTACTTC
V: TRBV29-1; D: -; size: -; J: TRBJ2-3; CDR3: CSARTGTDTQYF; DNA: TGCAGCGCTAGGACCGGAACAGATACGCAGTATTTT
V: TRBV5-1; D: -; size: -; J: TRBJ1-1; CDR3: CASSLEGETEAFF; DNA: TGCGCCAGCAGCTTGGAGGGAGAGACTGAAGCTTTCTTT
V: TRBV6-1; D: TRBD2; size: -; J: TRBJ2-2; CDR3: CASSEGWLAGVTGELFF; DNA: TGTGCCAGCAGTGAAGGGTGGCTAGCGGGAGTCACCGGGGAGCTGTTTTTT
V: TRBV3-1/TRBV3-2; D: -; size: few; J: TRBJ2-5; CDR3: CASSTGLETQYF; DNA: TGTGCCAGCAGCACGGGACTAGAGACCCAGTACTTC
V: TRBV3-1/TRBV3-2; D: -; size: -; J: TRBJ2-7; CDR3: CASSPRVNSEQYF; DNA: TGTGCCAGCAGCCCGAGGGTAAATTCCGAGCAGTACTTC
V: TRBV5-1; D: TRBD1; size: -; J: TRBJ2-7; CDR3: CASSFWAGQGAYEQYF; DNA: TGCGCCAGCAGCTTCTGGGCTGGGCAGGGGGCCTACGAGCAGTACTTC
V: TRBV6-6; D: TRBD2; size: few; J: TRBJ2-3; CDR3: CASSPSSTSGTFRDTQYF; DNA: TGTGCCAGCAGTCCATCCTCGACTAGCGGGACGTTCCGAGATACGCAGTATTTT
V: TRBV6-2/TRBV6-3; D: TRBD2; size: -; J: TRBJ2-7; CDR3: CASSSALAGGYEQYF; DNA: TGTGCCAGCAGTTCAGCGCTAGCGGGGGGGTACGAGCAGTACTTC
V: TRBV9; D: -; size: -; J: TRBJ2-5; CDR3: CASSVLGTQETQYF; DNA: TGTGCCAGCAGCGTTTTAGGGACCCAAGAGACCCAGTACTTC
V: TRBV7-6; D: -; size: -; J: TRBJ2-3; CDR3: CASSRRGTSTDTQYF; DNA: TGTGCCAGCAGCCGCCGTGGGACTAGCACAGATACGCAGTATTTT
V: TRBV29-1; D: -; size: -; J: TRBJ1-1; CDR3: CSVGRVGGYTEAFF; DNA: TGCAGCGTTGGGCGTGTCGGGGGATATACTGAAGCTTTCTTT
V: TRBV10-1; D: -; size: -; J: TRBJ2-5; CDR3: CASSETRRETQYF; DNA: TGCGCCAGCAGTGAGACTAGGAGAGAGACCCAGTACTTC
V: TRBV5-4; D: -; size: -; J: TRBJ2-1; CDR3: CASSLLFAGSYNEQFF; DNA: TGTGCCAGCAGCTTGCTTTTCGCGGGGTCCTACAATGAGCAGTTCTTC
V: TRBV7-2; D: -; size: -; J: TRBJ2-7; CDR3: CASSLESRTYEQYF; DNA: TGTGCCAGCAGCTTAGAGTCCAGGACCTACGAGCAGTACTTC
V: TRBV3-1/TRBV3-2; D: -; size: -; J: TRBJ2-5; CDR3: CASSQVPGGEQYF; DNA: TGTGCCAGCAGCCAAGTTCCAGGAGGGGAGCAGTACTTC
V: TRBV9; D: TRBD1; size: -; J: TRBJ2-7; CDR3: CASSVTGQGIHEQYF; DNA: TGTGCCAGCAGCGTAACGGGACAGGGGATCCACGAGCAGTACTTC
V: TRBV18; D: TRBD1; size: once; J: TRBJ2-1; CDR3: CASSPDRGRIASSYNEQFF; DNA: TGTGCCAGCTCACCCGACAGGGGCCGTATCGCGAGCTCCTACAATGAGCAGTTCTTC
V: TRBV4-1; D: TRBD1; size: -; J: TRBJ2-2; CDR3: CASSHGTGGRDGELFF; DNA: TGCGCCAGCAGCCACGGGACAGGGGGTCGGGACGGGGAGCTGTTTTTT
V: TRBV24-1; D: TRBD1; size: -; J: TRBJ1-5; CDR3: CATSDFNRSGTGGQPQHF; DNA: TGTGCCACCAGTGATTTTAATCGTTCGGGGACAGGGGGACAGCCCCAGCATTTT
V: TRBV14; D: TRBD1; size: -; J: TRBJ2-3; CDR3: CASSLRDRGVFADTQYF; DNA: TGTGCCAGCAGCCTTCGGGACAGGGGAGTTTTTGCAGATACGCAGTATTTT
V: TRBV10-3; D: -; size: few; J: TRBJ1-5; CDR3: CAIRDSTGQPQHF; DNA: TGTGCCATCAGGGACAGTACGGGGCAGCCCCAGCATTTT
V: TRBV4-1; D: TRBD2; size: -; J: TRBJ2-2; CDR3: CASSPRALAGETGELFF; DNA: TGCGCCAGCAGCCCCAGGGCACTAGCGGGGGAAACCGGGGAGCTGTTTTTT
V: TRBV28; D: -; size: -; J: TRBJ1-2; CDR3: CASSAQTYGYTF; DNA: TGTGCCAGCAGTGCTCAGACCTATGGCTACACCTTC
V: TRBV5-1; D: -; size: -; J: TRBJ1-2; CDR3: CASSLTTGQAGYTF; DNA: TGCGCCAGCAGCTTGACGACAGGTCAAGCTGGCTACACCTTC
V: TRBV30; D: TRBD1; size: -; J: TRBJ2-7; CDR3: CAWSVGQGSGEQYF; DNA: TGTGCCTGGAGTGTGGGACAGGGGAGCGGCGAGCAGTACTTC
V: TRBV11-2; D: TRBD1; size: -; J: TRBJ1-4; CDR3: CASSWDRNEKLFF; DNA: TGTGCCAGCAGCTGGGACAGGAATGAAAAACTGTTTTTT
V: TRBV5-1; D: -; size: few; J: TRBJ2-5; CDR3: CASSSTGGTETQYF; DNA: TGCGCCAGCAGCTCAACGGGCGGAACTGAGACCCAGTACTTC
V: TRBV3-1/TRBV3-2; D: TRBD1; size: -; J: TRBJ1-2; CDR3: CASSQARTGGYGYTF; DNA: TGTGCCAGCAGCCAGGCCCGGACAGGGGGCTATGGCTACACCTTC
V: TRBV6-5; D: -; size: -; J: TRBJ1-3; CDR3: CASSYNGDTIYF; DNA: TGTGCCAGCAGTTACAATGGCGACACCATATATTTT
V: TRBV7-6; D: TRBD1; size: -; J: TRBJ1-6; CDR3: CASSRTGGSPLHF; DNA: TGTGCCAGCAGCCGGACAGGAGGTTCACCCCTCCACTTT
V: TRBV19; D: TRBD1; size: -; J: TRBJ1-4; CDR3: CASSIDLGTGGAVTNEKLFF; DNA: TGTGCCAGTAGTATAGATCTGGGGACAGGAGGTGCGGTGACTAATGAAAAACTGTTTTTT
V: TRBV5-6; D: -; size: few; J: TRBJ1-2; CDR3: CASRPAGANYGYTF; DNA: TGTGCCAGCAGACCAGCGGGGGCTAACTATGGCTACACCTTC
V: TRBV19; D: TRBD2; size: -; J: TRBJ2-1; CDR3: CASGPGGTSSYNEQFF; DNA: TGTGCCAGTGGACCGGGGGGGACGAGCTCCTACAATGAGCAGTTCTTC
V: TRBV18; D: -; size: few; J: TRBJ1-2; CDR3: CASSPVMGPDGYTF; DNA: TGTGCCAGCTCACCGGTAATGGGCCCAGATGGCTACACCTTC
V: TRBV6-2/TRBV6-3; D: TRBD1; size: -; J: TRBJ1-4; CDR3: CASSYAPGTNRGGEKLFF; DNA: TGTGCCAGCAGTTACGCGCCGGGCACTAACAGGGGGGGAGAAAAACTGTTTTTT
V: TRBV6-5; D: TRBD1; size: -; J: TRBJ1-4; CDR3: CASSYSGQGNEKLFF; DNA: TGTGCCAGCAGTTACTCAGGACAGGGCAATGAAAAACTGTTTTTT
V: TRBV9; D: -; size: few; J: TRBJ2-7; CDR3: CASSVAPGAGYEQYF; DNA: TGTGCCAGCAGCGTAGCTCCGGGGGCAGGGTACGAGCAGTACTTC
V: TRBV11-2; D: TRBD1; size: -; J: TRBJ1-1; CDR3: CASSSRDRPLKTEAFF; DNA: TGTGCCAGCAGCTCCCGGGACAGGCCTTTGAAGACTGAAGCTTTCTTT
V: TRBV7-9; D: -; size: once; J: TRBJ1-1; CDR3: CASSLTPGAKAFF; DNA: TGTGCCAGCAGCTTAACCCCAGGGGCGAAAGCTTTCTTT
V: TRBV5-6; D: TRBD1; size: -; J: TRBJ2-3; CDR3: CASSLAGGNTQYF; DNA: TGTGCCAGCAGCTTGGCAGGGGGAAATACGCAGTATTTT
V: TRBV12-5; D: TRBD1; size: few; J: TRBJ1-6; CDR3: CASGLDRGSPLHF; DNA: TGTGCTAGTGGTTTGGACAGGGGATCACCCCTCCACTTT
V: TRBV6-5; D: TRBD1; size: once; J: TRBJ1-5; CDR3: CASSPRTGAVQPQHF; DNA: TGTGCCAGCAGTCCCAGGACAGGGGCAGTCCAGCCCCAGCATTTT
V: TRBV2; D: -; size: -; J: TRBJ2-5; CDR3: CASKRDQETQYF; DNA: TGTGCCAGCAAGAGGGACCAAGAGACCCAGTACTTC
V: TRBV10-2; D: TRBD1; size: -; J: TRBJ2-7; CDR3: CASRTGTGSDEQYF; DNA: TGCGCCAGCAGAACCGGGACAGGCTCTGACGAGCAGTACTTC
V: TRBV2; D: TRBD1; size: -; J: TRBJ2-5; CDR3: CASSGVLGQGAGETQYF; DNA: TGTGCCAGCAGTGGTGTACTTGGACAGGGGGCGGGAGAGACCCAGTACTTC
V: TRBV2; D: TRBD1; size: few; J: TRBJ1-1; CDR3: CASTQGEGTEAFF; DNA: TGTGCCAGCACGCAGGGGGAGGGGACTGAAGCTTTCTTT
V: TRBV7-9; D: -; size: -; J: TRBJ2-1; CDR3: CASSPPPYNEQFF; DNA: TGTGCCAGCAGCCCACCACCGTACAATGAGCAGTTCTTC
V: TRBV19; D: -; size: few; J: TRBJ2-7; CDR3: CASSSAGGNSYEQYF; DNA: TGTGCCAGTAGCAGCGCCGGGGGAAACTCCTACGAGCAGTACTTC
V: TRBV19; D: TRBD2; size: few; J: TRBJ2-4; CDR3: CASSTRLAGDQVSAKNIQYF; DNA: TGTGCCAGTAGTACCCGACTAGCGGGAGATCAGGTGTCAGCCAAAAACATTCAGTACTTC
V: TRBV13; D: -; size: -; J: TRBJ1-4; CDR3: CASSRRFTNEKLFF; DNA: TGTGCCAGCAGCCGAAGATTCACTAATGAAAAACTGTTTTTT
V: TRBV6-5; D: -; size: -; J: TRBJ1-6; CDR3: CASSYTDRIRNSPLHF; DNA: TGTGCCAGCAGTTACACCGACAGAATTCGGAATTCACCCCTCCACTTT
V: TRBV5-1; D: -; size: -; J: TRBJ2-5; CDR3: CASSLGVGSRVRETQYF; DNA: TGCGCCAGCAGCTTGGGGGTCGGTTCCAGGGTGAGAGAGACCCAGTACTTC
V: TRBV7-2; D: -; size: few; J: TRBJ2-7; CDR3: CASSPTPASYEQYF; DNA: TGTGCCAGCAGCCCTACACCGGCCTCCTACGAGCAGTACTTC
V: TRBV7-9; D: -; size: -; J: TRBJ1-1; CDR3: CASSLRAKGRSMNTEAFF; DNA: TGTGCCAGCAGCTTAAGGGCCAAGGGAAGATCGATGAACACTGAAGCTTTCTTT
V: TRBV5-1; D: TRBD2; size: -; J: TRBJ2-3; CDR3: CASSLVGGGPLDGSDTQYF; DNA: TGCGCCAGCAGCTTGGTTGGCGGGGGGCCCCTGGATGGTTCAGATACGCAGTATTTT
V: TRBV5-5; D: TRBD1; size: -; J: TRBJ2-2; CDR3: CASSFRTGANTGELFF; DNA: TGTGCCAGCAGCTTTCGGACAGGGGCGAACACCGGGGAGCTGTTTTTT
V: TRBV18; D: -; size: -; J: TRBJ1-1; CDR3: CASSPVRGNTEAFF; DNA: TGTGCCAGCTCACCGGTCAGGGGTAACACTGAAGCTTTCTTT
V: TRBV6-1; D: -; size: -; J: TRBJ1-1; CDR3: CASSETTNTEAFF; DNA: TGTGCCAGCAGTGAAACCACTAACACTGAAGCTTTCTTT